This T cell receptor (beta chain) was sequenced in a study of blood T cells in healthy people across ages. PCR was performed a second time for about 6 to 12 cycles using a sample-barcoded 5' primer and a J-beta primer mix. MiXCR, applied by TCRdb to the 5' RACE reads, yields one record per CDR3 protein. The data show hundreds of thousands of distinct CDR3 sequences, 48% seen once. Looked up from germline, CDR1 is PRHDT and CDR2 is FYEKMQ (reference sequence). V shed 1 base and J shed 0 bases, with 13 bases lying between them. The CDR3 consists of 18 residues. This clonotype has just a few counts. V usage is TRBV13 and J usage is TRBJ2-6; possible D gene TRBD1, 5 bases. This TCR derives from a man aged 25-45 years in good health. The sequenced material came from blood. In DNA form, the CDR3 reads TGTGCCAGCAGCTTAGTGGCCAGGGTAAGCTCTGGGGCCAACGTCCTGACTTTC. Translation gives CASSLVARVSSGANVLTF.